The present entry profiles one T cell receptor (beta chain) with its context. In the study's own analysis: Researchers report that nucleated cell counts were estimated from reference gene primer amplification. TCRdb's table, derived via immunoSEQ multiplex PCR, lists solely in-frame clones and lacks some. V and J calls and clone size follow that table, whereas D and trimming were derived from the DNA. Of around 460,000 clones listed, 85% to 90% are singletons. Seattle patients were enrolled during active infection and followed longitudinally. The entry originates in a study of blood T cell repertoires in COVID-19. In the study overall: PBMCs, B-cell-depleted T cells, or T cells were the source of the cDNA or gDNA that made up the material.

The sequence derives from a man younger than 30 with COVID-19, enrolled during active disease. Sequencing was performed on peripheral blood.

The CDR3 reads CASSRGSESPLHF. CDR3 DNA: TGTGCCAGCTCACGAGGGTCGGAATCACCCCTCCACTTT. The chain combines TRBV18 with TRBJ1-6; D is ambiguous. CDR1 and CDR2 (germline): KGHSH, LQKENI. The CDR3 sequence is 13 residues long. V lost 4 bases to trimming and J lost 10 bases, with 11 bases between them.